The TCR beta chain described here comes from a study of Ad26.COV2.S vaccination and SARS-CoV-2 variants (dated by TCRdb to the early 2020s). Background for the entire study: Donors in the vaccine arm were drawn from COV1001, a phase I-IIa trial of Ad26.COV2.S in healthy adults that was multicentre, randomized, double-blind and placebo-controlled. A total of roughly 30 samples were included in the TCR-sequenced set, comprising 19 Ad26.COV2.S vaccine recipients, 5 placebo recipients and 8 SARS-CoV-2 convalescent individuals. TCRbeta repertoire sequencing served as the tool for gauging how specific and how broad the SARS-CoV-2-reactive T cell receptors were following Ad26.COV2.S vaccination. Investigators did not know the trial group allocation while performing experiments and assessing outcomes. Participants in the trial were split at random into five groups of five each, receiving low-dose or high-dose Ad26.COV2.S once or twice, or else placebo on both occasions. Dosing of Ad26.COV2.S was intramuscular, at either 5x10^10 or 1x10^11 viral particles, delivered as one shot or as two shots spaced 56 days apart. The investigation overall reported the following: Vaccine and placebo recipients had comparable non-spike TCR breadth, which fits with the vaccine containing only spike. It was noted by the authors that total T cell responses may have been underestimated by the TCR breadth and depth analyses. Compared with placebo recipients, Ad26.COV2.S recipients showed higher spike-specific TCR breadth (P = 0.0014). After vaccination, substantial breadth of spike-specific CD8+ and CD4+ T cell responses was reported. The study lacked the statistical power to compare responses across vaccine doses or regimens.

Concerning this clone: Its antigen is unknown. The input lacks base qualities; no much larger clone sits a single base away.

The germline ends are 7 bases apart after V is trimmed by 0 bases and J by 5 bases. The germline V gene (reference sequence) specifies LGHDT as CDR1 and YNNKEL as CDR2. The CDR3 numbers 13 residues from cysteine through phenylalanine. CDR3 DNA is the only sequence kept; it has 39 bases, read in frame from the first base. TCRbeta CDR3 regions were sequenced with the immunoSEQ Assay. After extraction, genomic DNA underwent amplification by bias-controlled multiplex PCR, followed by high-throughput sequencing. The paper's data handling went like this. Collapsing and filtering of sequences were performed to quantify the absolute abundance of each unique TCRbeta CDR3 region. Usable DNA was measured by amplifying reference genes present in all nucleated cells, and TCRbeta template counts were normalized to that usable DNA to estimate T cell fraction. Repertoire TCRs were annotated as SARS-CoV-2-specific by exact matching of V gene, CDR3 amino acid sequence and J gene to a known reactive TCR set. The reference SARS-CoV-2 TCR set was obtained from MIRA and was filtered for enrichment in COVID-19-positive ImmuneCODE repertoires, whereby public or cross-reactive TCRs were removed. Drawing on the MIRA antigens, annotated TCRs were analysed further at the level of specific ORF or position within ORF. Depth was the summed frequency of annotated unique rearrangements, while breadth was defined as annotated unique rearrangements over total unique productive rearrangements. Two-sided Wilcoxon rank-sum tests were used to compare TCR breadth between groups. The immuneACCESS repertoire file appears here via TCRdb, limited to in-frame rearrangements. These files lack a portion of the clones; in checked studies, under half of the deficit traces to unresolved V genes, and the cause of the others is not known. V, J and clone size were drawn from that table, and D and trimming were deduced from the DNA. Across this sample there are some 410,000 clones, with over 80% seen only once. Clones ranked in the top ten supply 1.5% to 2% of the sample.

The treatment or condition label here, explained by the study, means: 15 to 20 received Ad26.COV2.S at low or high dose, single or two shots; about 5 received placebo; per-sample allocation not given. For vaccine and placebo recipients, the sequenced repertoires came from samples collected on day 63 after the first injection. Cohort 1b enrolled some 25 adults aged 18-55 years at a single site in Boston, USA, between 29 July and 7 August 2020. Ad26.COV2.S consisted of a replication-incompetent adenovirus type 26 vector by which a prefusion-stabilized SARS-CoV-2 spike protein from the original Wuhan strain was expressed.

Sequenced material: peripheral blood, taken in a trial of Ad26.COV2.S vaccine versus placebo. The sequence derives from a person between 18 and 65 years old who received the Ad26.COV2.S COVID-19 vaccine or a placebo. The rearranged chain carries TRBV3-1 (or the pseudogene TRBV3-2) and TRBJ1-1; the D segment cannot be called with confidence. DNA sequence: TGTGCCAGCAGCCAAGATCTTAATACTGAAGCTTTCTTT. Translated, this is CASSQDLNTEAFF.